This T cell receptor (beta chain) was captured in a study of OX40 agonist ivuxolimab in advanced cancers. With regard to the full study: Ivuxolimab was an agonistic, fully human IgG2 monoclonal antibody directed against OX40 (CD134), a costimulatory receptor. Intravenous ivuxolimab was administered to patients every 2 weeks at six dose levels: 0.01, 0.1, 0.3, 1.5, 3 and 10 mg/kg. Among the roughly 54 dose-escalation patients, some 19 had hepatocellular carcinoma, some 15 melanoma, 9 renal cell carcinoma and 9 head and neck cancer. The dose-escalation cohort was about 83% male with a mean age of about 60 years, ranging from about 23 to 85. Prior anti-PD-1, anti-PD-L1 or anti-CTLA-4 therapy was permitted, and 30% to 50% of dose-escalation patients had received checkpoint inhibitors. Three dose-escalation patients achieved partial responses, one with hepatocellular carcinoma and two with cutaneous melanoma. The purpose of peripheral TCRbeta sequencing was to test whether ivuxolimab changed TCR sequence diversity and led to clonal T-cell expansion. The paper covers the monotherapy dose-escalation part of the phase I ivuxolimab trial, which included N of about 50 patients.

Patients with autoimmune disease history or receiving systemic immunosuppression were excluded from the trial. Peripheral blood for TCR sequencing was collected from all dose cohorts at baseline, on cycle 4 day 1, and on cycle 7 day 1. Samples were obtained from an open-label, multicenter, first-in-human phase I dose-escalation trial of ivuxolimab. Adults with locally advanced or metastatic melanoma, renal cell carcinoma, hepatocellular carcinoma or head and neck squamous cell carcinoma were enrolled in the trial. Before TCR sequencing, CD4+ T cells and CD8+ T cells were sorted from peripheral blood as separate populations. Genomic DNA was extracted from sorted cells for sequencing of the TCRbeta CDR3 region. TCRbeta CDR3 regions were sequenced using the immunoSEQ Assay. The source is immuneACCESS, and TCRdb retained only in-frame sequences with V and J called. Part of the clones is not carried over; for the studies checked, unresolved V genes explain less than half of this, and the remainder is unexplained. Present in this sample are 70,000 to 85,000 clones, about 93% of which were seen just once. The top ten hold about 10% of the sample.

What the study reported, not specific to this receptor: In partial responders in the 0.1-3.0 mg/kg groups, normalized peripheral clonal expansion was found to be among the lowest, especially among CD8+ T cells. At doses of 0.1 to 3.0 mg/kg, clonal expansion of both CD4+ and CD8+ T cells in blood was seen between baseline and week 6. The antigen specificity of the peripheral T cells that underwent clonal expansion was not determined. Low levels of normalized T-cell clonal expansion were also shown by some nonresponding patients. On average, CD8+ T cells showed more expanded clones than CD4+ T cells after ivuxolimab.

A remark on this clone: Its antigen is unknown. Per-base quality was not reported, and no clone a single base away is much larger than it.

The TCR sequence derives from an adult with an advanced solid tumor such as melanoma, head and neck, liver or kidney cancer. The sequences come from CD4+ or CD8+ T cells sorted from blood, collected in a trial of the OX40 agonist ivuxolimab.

For the CDR3, the sequence is CASSLDREQFF. The DNA reads TGTGCCAGCAGCTTGGATAGGGAGCAGTTCTTC. Here the chain combines TRBV11-2 and TRBJ2-1; the D gene identity is not certain. The CDR3, from cysteine to phenylalanine, totals 11 residues. The retained sequence is limited to the CDR3, 33 bases, with the frame set at the first base. In the germline V gene, CDR1 corresponds to SGHAT and CDR2 to FQNNGV. The V and J ends are trimmed by 3 bases and 10 bases, leaving 7 bases between them.